The 21 T cell receptor beta chains below were found in one sample sequenced in a study of cytomegalovirus exposure and HLA in healthy donors. Both 60 Vbeta primers and 13 Jbeta primers went into the PCR. TCRdb's table, derived via immunoSEQ multiplex PCR, lists solely in-frame clones and lacks some. The data hold a few hundred thousand clones, with more than 60% observed a single time. Sequencing input: PBMCs. These receptors originate from a woman under 40 in good health and CMV-seronegative.

This chain links TRBV5-1 with TRBJ1-1; maybe TRBD1 (5 bases). Germline V CDR1 and CDR2: SGHRS, YFSETQ. Trimming stripped 0 bases from V and 3 bases from J, with 9 bases between. The CDR3 sequence is 14 residues long. The DNA for the CDR3 is TGCGCCAGCAGCTTGGGGAAGGGGCACACTGAAGCTTTCTTT. Translated: CASSLGKGHTEAFF. The full variable domain, in which reference TRBV5-1 and TRBJ1-1 provide the parts outside the CDR3, is KAGVTQTPRYLIKTRGQQVTLSCSPISGHRSVSWYQQTPGQGLQFLFEYFSETQRNKGNFPGRFSGRQFSNSRSEMNVSTLELGDSALYLCASSLGKGHTEAFFGQGTRLTVV.

The chain has TRBV19 and TRBJ1-5, with TRBD1 matching over 8 bases. The CDR3 has 14 residues. V lost 7 bases and J lost 6; bases outside the gene matches: 8. Germline values: CDR1 LNHDA, CDR2 SQIVND (reference sequence). Written as DNA, the CDR3 is TGTGCCAGTAAGGACAGGGTGAACGGTCAGCCCCAGCATTTT. It codes for CASKDRVNGQPQHF.

Only one count was recorded for this clone. This chain joins TRBV19 and TRBJ1-1; 7 bases map to TRBD1. Germline V gene data show CDR1 as LNHDA and CDR2 as SQIVND (reference sequence). Trimming at V came to 7 bases and at J to 5 bases, leaving 10 bases not matched to a gene. The CDR3 consists of 14 residues. The CDR3 DNA sequence: TGTGCCAGTACCCCGGACAGGTCTTGGACTGAAGCTTTCTTT. Translated: CASTPDRSWTEAFF.

The chain carries TRBV4-1 and TRBJ1-6, with 9 positions matching TRBD1. Germline CDR1 is MGHRA and CDR2 is YSYEKL. J lost 10 bases, V lost 4 bases, and 5 bases had no gene match. The CDR3 loop spans 14 amino acids. The CDR3 loop reads CASSLGQGGSPLHF. The DNA of the CDR3 is TGCGCCAGCAGCCTGGGACAGGGCGGGTCACCCCTCCACTTT.

Regarding this clone: Other DNA sequences within the sample encode an identical CDR3. The V gene is TRBV30, the J gene TRBJ1-4; possible D gene TRBD1, 5 bases. The germline V and J ends were trimmed by 0 bases and 8 bases, with 16 bases remaining between them. The length of the CDR3 is 15 residues. Looked up from germline, CDR1 is GTSNPN and CDR2 is SVGIG (reference sequence). The CDR3 bases are TGTGCCTGGAGTGTTGGACTGGGAGGGGAAGAAAAACTGTTTTTT. Translated: CAWSVGLGGEEKLFF.

The rearrangement uses TRBV30 and TRBJ2-3; 7 positions agree with TRBD2. CDR3 length: 15 amino acids. The germline V gene encodes CDR1 GTSNPN and CDR2 SVGIG (reference sequence). Unmatched junction bases numbered 10, after V lost 2 bases and J lost 5 bases. This CDR3 reads CAWSRTGGLGDTQYF. CDR3 nucleotide sequence: TGTGCCTGGAGTAGGACGGGAGGCCTAGGAGATACGCAGTATTTT.

Concerning this clone: Within the sample, other DNA sequences also encode this same CDR3. This chain joins TRBV19 and TRBJ1-5, with 9 nucleotides matching TRBD1. CDR1 is LNHDA and CDR2 is SQIVND in the germline V gene (reference sequence). The V segment lost 5 bases and the J segment 2 bases; nucleotides outside the gene matches: 4. The CDR3 loop spans 15 amino acids. CDR3 sequence reads: CASSPGQGGNQPQHF. CDR3 DNA sequence: TGTGCCAGTAGTCCGGGACAGGGCGGCAATCAGCCCCAGCATTTT.

The V gene is TRBV6-1, the J gene TRBJ2-5, with 9 bases aligning to TRBD1. J lost 6 bases, V lost 4 bases, and 9 bases had no gene match. The CDR3 is 15 amino acids. Germline-derived CDR1 and CDR2 are MNHNS and SASEGT. CDR3 bases: TGTGCCAGCAGTGGGGGACAGGGTAGATTGAAGACCCAGTACTTC. Amino acids: CASSGGQGRLKTQYF.

This chain links TRBV27 with TRBJ1-2, with 7 bases aligning to TRBD1. The CDR3 is 15 amino acids. The ends lost 11 bases at V and 5 bases at J; junction bases unmatched: 17. Germline CDR1 and CDR2: MNHEY and SMNVEV (reference sequence). CDR3 coding DNA: TGTGCCGGGGGTCAAGAGCCGGGACAGCCATATGGCTACACCTTC. It yields the protein CAGGQEPGQPYGYTF.

The chain is built from TRBV6-6 and TRBJ1-2, with D possibly being TRBD1 (6 bases). V was shortened by 10 bases and J by 3 bases, with 12 bases between the two germline ends. The CDR3 totals 12 residues. CDR1 is MNHNY, CDR2 SVGAGI, per germline (reference sequence). The CDR3 DNA sequence: TGTGCCACTCGGGACATCTACTATGGCTACACCTTC. Amino acid sequence: CATRDIYYGYTF.

The V call is TRBV6-4, the J call TRBJ2-1; a possible D gene is TRBD1 (6 bases). The V gene's germline CDR1 is MRHNA and CDR2 SNTAGT. The ends were cut back, 3 bases at V and 7 bases at J, with 10 bases in the middle. The CDR3 length is 13 residues. This CDR3 reads CASSEGGRNEQFF. CDR3 nucleotide sequence: TGTGCCAGCAGTGAAGGGGGTCGGAATGAGCAGTTCTTC.

The rearrangement joins TRBV5-1 to TRBJ2-2; 10 positions match TRBD2. V gave up 4 bases and J gave up 0 bases; unmatched junction bases: 12. The CDR3 length is 19 residues. Germline V gene lookup returns CDR1 SGHRS and CDR2 YFSETQ. The CDR3 sequence is CASSLLSPLAGANTGELFF. CDR3 coding DNA: TGCGCCAGCAGCCTGCTATCGCCCCTAGCGGGAGCGAACACCGGGGAGCTGTTTTTT.

This chain links TRBV10-3 with TRBJ2-2, with D possibly matching TRBD1 (5 bases). The CDR3 consists of 14 residues. The V end was cut by 7 bases, the J end by 0 bases, with 9 bases between. Germline V gene data show CDR1 as ENHRY and CDR2 as SYGVKD. The CDR3 loop is CAIKETANTGELFF. CDR3 nucleotides: TGTGCCATCAAAGAGACAGCGAACACCGGGGAGCTGTTTTTT.

CDR3 sequence (DNA): TGTGCCAGCAGCCGACAGGGAATCAACACCGGGGAGCTGTTTTTT. It is translated as CASSRQGINTGELFF. This chain links TRBV6-1 with TRBJ2-2, with TRBD1 identical over 7 bases. Unmatched junction bases numbered 6, after V lost 6 bases and J lost 2 bases. The CDR3 consists of 15 residues. Germline V gene lookup returns CDR1 MNHNS and CDR2 SASEGT.

With respect to this clone: A read error may account for a junction end that differs from germline. The J gene is TRBJ2-3, the V gene TRBV7-3, with D perhaps matching TRBD1 (5 bases). Germline lookup yields CDR1 SGHTA and CDR2 FQGTGA. The CDR3 contains 13 residues. The DNA for the CDR3 is TGTTCCAGCAAAGGGGTTAATACAGATACGCAGTATTTT. Its protein product is CSSKGVNTDTQYF.

This clone was counted a single time. The rearrangement links TRBV6-6 to TRBJ1-1; D gene unclear. Trimming left V 0 bases short and J 3 bases short, with 11 bases between. The length of the CDR3 is 15 residues. CDR1 MNHNY and CDR2 SVGAGI come from the germline V gene (reference sequence). The DNA for the CDR3 is TGTGCCAGCAGTTACTCGATATCCGGGGACACTGAAGCTTTCTTT. It specifies CASSYSISGDTEAFF.

The chain recombines TRBV7-3 with TRBJ2-1; TRBD2 aligns across 9 bases. The CDR3 contains 14 residues. CDR1 is SGHTA and CDR2 is FQGTGA in the germline V gene. Germline trimming cut 4 bases from V and 11 bases from J; bases unmatched to any gene: 9. Written as DNA, the CDR3 is TGTGCCAGCAGCTGGATAGCGGGAGAGACGCAGCAGTTCTTC. It encodes CASSWIAGETQQFF.

As to this clone: A junction end diverges from the germline sequence, so it may reflect a read error. The V and J genes are TRBV7-8 and TRBJ2-6; 9 bases match TRBD1. This CDR3 region has 18 residues. The germline V gene encodes CDR1 SGHVS and CDR2 FQNEAQ. CDR3: CAISLASGQGTGANVLTF. The CDR3 DNA is TGTGCCATCAGCTTAGCTTCAGGACAGGGGACCGGGGCCAACGTCCTGACTTTC.

V and J are TRBV29-1 and TRBJ1-1; tentatively, D is TRBD1 (5 bases). CDR3 size: 15 residues. The germline V and J ends were trimmed by 5 bases and 0 bases, with 16 bases remaining between them. Germline values: CDR1 SQVTM, CDR2 ANQGSEA. The CDR3 region has the DNA TGCAGCGTTCTCGCCTTGGGGGGAATGAACACTGAAGCTTTCTTT. Protein product: CSVLALGGMNTEAFF.

As regards this clone: Other nucleotide sequences from this sample produce the same CDR3. The chain links TRBV15 to TRBJ2-2, with D perhaps matching TRBD1 (6 bases). The CDR3 consists of 16 residues. Between the trimmed V and J ends, which lost 7 bases and 2 bases, there was a span of 17 bases. Germline lookup yields CDR1 LNHNV and CDR2 YYDKDF (reference sequence). The CDR3 sequence is CATTLARDINTGELFF. The CDR3, as DNA: TGTGCCACCACATTAGCCCGGGACATCAACACCGGGGAGCTGTTTTTT.

V and J are TRBV10-3 and TRBJ2-1, with TRBD2 as a possible D gene (6 bases). The V gene's germline CDR1 is ENHRY and CDR2 SYGVKD. The V end lost 4 bases, the J end lost 7 bases, and 11 bases lay between the germline ends. This CDR3 has 13 residues. The CDR3 reads CAISAGTYNEQFF. The CDR3 region has the DNA TGTGCCATCAGTGCCGGGACTTATAATGAGCAGTTCTTC.